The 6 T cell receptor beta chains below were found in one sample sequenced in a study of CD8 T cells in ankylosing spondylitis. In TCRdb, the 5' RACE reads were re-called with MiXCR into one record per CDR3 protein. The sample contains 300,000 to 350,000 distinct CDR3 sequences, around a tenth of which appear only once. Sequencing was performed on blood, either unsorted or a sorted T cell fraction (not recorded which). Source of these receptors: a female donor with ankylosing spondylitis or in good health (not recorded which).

This CDR3 is CASSQDGGLGNIQYF. CDR3 bases: TGTGCCAGCAGCCAAGACGGGGGATTGGGAAACATTCAGTACTTC. This chain links TRBV14 with TRBJ2-4, with D maybe TRBD2 (6 bases). Germline V gene data show CDR1 as SGHDN and CDR2 as FVKESK. The V end lost 0 bases, the J end lost 6 bases, and 12 bases lay between the germline ends. This CDR3 has 15 residues.

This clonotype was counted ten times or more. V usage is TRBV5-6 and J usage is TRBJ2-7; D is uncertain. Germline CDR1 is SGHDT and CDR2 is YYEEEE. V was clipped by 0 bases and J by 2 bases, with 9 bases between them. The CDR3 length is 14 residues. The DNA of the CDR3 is TGTGCCAGCAGCTTGGTTTCCCGTGCCTACGAGCAGTACTTC. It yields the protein CASSLVSRAYEQYF.

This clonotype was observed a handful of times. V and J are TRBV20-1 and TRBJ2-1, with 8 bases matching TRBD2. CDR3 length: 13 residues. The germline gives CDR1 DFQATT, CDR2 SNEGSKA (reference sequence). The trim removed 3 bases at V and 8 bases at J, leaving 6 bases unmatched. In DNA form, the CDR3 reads TGCAGTGCTAGCGGGGGGGCCAATGATGAGCAGTTCTTC. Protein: CSASGGANDEQFF.

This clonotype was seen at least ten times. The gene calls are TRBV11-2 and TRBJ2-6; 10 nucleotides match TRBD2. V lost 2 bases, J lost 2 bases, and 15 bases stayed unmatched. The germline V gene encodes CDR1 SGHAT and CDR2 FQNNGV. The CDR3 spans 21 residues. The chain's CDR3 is CASSLQKTGTSESPGANVLTF. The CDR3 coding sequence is TGTGCCAGCAGCTTACAGAAAACCGGGACTAGCGAATCTCCTGGGGCCAACGTCCTGACTTTC.

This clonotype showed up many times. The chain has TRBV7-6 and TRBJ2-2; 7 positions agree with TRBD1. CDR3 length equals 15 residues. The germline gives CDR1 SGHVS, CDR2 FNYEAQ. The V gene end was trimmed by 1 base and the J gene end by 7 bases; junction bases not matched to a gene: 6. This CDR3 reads CASSLGAQGVGELFF. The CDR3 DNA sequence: TGTGCCAGCAGCTTAGGAGCTCAGGGGGTCGGGGAGCTGTTTTTT.

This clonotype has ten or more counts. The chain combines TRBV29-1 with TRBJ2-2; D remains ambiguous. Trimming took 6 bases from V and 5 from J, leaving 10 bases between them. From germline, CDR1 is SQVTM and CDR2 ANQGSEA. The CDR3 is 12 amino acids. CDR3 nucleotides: TGCAGCGTCCTTAGTCGGACCGGGGAGCTGTTTTTT. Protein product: CSVLSRTGELFF.